The subject of this entry is one T cell receptor (beta chain). After removal of 4 bases from V and 3 bases from J, the junction contained 11 bases not matched to a gene. This CDR3 contains 17 residues. Germline values: CDR1 LGHNT, CDR2 FRNRAP. Method: immunoSEQ multiplex PCR; TCRdb's copy keeps in-frame clones and lacks some. The table lists some 42,000 clones, approximately 92% of them singletons. The data belong to a study of blood T cell repertoires in COVID-19. The sequence came from a man aged 30 to 45 with active or convalescent COVID-19. Source material: peripheral blood. The chain combines TRBV12-5 with TRBJ1-5, with 8 positions matching TRBD1. In DNA, the CDR3 is TGTGCTAGTGGTTCCGGACAGGGTATAGTGGCCAATCAGCCCCAGCATTTT. This gives the protein CASGSGQGIVANQPQHF.